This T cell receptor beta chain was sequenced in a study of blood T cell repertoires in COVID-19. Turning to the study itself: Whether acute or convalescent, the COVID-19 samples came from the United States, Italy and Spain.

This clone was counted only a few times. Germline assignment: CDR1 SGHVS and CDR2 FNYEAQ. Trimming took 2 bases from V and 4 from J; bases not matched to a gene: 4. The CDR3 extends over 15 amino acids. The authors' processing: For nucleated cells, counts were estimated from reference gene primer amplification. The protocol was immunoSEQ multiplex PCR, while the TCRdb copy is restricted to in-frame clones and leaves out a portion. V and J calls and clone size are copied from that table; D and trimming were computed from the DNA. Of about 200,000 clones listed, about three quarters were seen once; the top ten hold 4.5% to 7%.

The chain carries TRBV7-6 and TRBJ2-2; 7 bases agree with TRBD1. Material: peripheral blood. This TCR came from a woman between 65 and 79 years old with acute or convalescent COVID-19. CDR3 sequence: CASSLQTGATGELFF. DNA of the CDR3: TGTGCCAGCAGCTTACAAACAGGGGCCACCGGGGAGCTGTTTTTT. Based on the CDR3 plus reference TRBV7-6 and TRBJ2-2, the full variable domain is GAGVSQSPRYKVTKRGQDVALRCDPISGHVSLYWYRQALGQGPEFLTYFNYEAQQDKSGLPNDRFSAERPEGSISTLTIQRTEQRDSAMYRCASSLQTGATGELFFGEGSRLTVL.